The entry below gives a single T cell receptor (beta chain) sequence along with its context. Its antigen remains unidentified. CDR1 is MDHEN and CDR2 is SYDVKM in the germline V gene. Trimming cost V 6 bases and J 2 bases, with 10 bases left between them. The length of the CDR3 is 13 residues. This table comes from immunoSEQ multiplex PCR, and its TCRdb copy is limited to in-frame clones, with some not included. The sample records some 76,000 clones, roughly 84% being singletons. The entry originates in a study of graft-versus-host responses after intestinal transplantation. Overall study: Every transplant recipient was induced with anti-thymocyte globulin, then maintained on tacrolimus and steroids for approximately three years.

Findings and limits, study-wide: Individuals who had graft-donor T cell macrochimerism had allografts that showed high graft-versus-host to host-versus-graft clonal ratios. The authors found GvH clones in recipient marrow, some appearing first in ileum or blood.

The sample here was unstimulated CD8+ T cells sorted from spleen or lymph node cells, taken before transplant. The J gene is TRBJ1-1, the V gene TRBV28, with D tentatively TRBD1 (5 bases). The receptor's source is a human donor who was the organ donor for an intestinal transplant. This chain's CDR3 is CASRPRDNTEAFF. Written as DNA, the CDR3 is TGTGCCAGCAGGCCCCGGGACAACACTGAAGCTTTCTTT.